This T cell receptor beta chain stems from a study of blood T cells in healthy people across ages. Then a second PCR, running about 6 to 12 cycles, was carried out with a sample-barcoded 5' primer and a J-beta primer mix. TCRdb used MiXCR to reprocess the 5' RACE reads, holding one entry per CDR3 protein. Altogether about 830,000 distinct CDR3 sequences are present, around 68% being singletons, with the ten largest covering about 27%. The V gene's germline CDR1 is DFQATT and CDR2 SNEGSKA (reference sequence). This CDR3 contains 19 residues. V dropped 3 bases and J dropped 0 bases, with 24 bases sitting between them.

Material for sequencing was blood. The source of this sequence is a man aged 25-40 years in good health. The V gene is TRBV20-1, the J gene TRBJ2-4; D perhaps matches TRBD1 (6 bases). CDR3 region: CSAREPGHLVALAKNIQYF. The CDR3 DNA follows: TGCAGTGCTAGGGAACCGGGACACCTAGTTGCCCTAGCCAAAAACATTCAGTACTTC.